The 19 T cell receptor beta chains below come from one sample, sequenced in a study of T cell responses to AZD1222 COVID-19 vaccine. Data came from immunoSEQ multiplex PCR; TCRdb stores just in-frame clones and leaves some out. Of 150,000 to 180,000 clones listed, 88% are singletons. The sample was peripheral blood, taken on day 0 of AZD1222 vaccination. Receptor source: an adult in good health.

In this sample, this clone turned up many times. Distinct nucleotide sequences in the sample also encode this CDR3. The rearrangement links TRBV6-6 to TRBJ1-2; D gene ambiguous. Per germline, CDR1 MNHNY and CDR2 SVGAGI (reference sequence). The CDR3 extends over 11 amino acids. The germline V and J ends were trimmed by 2 bases and 4 bases, with 2 bases remaining between them. The CDR3 DNA follows: TGTGCCAGCAGTTACAGCTATGGCTACACCTTC. Amino acids: CASSYSYGYTF.

The chain couples TRBV4-1 to TRBJ1-2; 8 nucleotides match TRBD1. After removal of 5 bases from V and 2 bases from J, the junction contained 10 bases not matched to a gene. Germline V gene lookup returns CDR1 MGHRA and CDR2 YSYEKL. The CDR3 is made up of 16 amino acids. The CDR3 sequence: CASSSSMTGANYGYTF. In DNA form, the CDR3 reads TGCGCCAGCAGCTCATCAATGACAGGGGCGAACTATGGCTACACCTTC.

This clone appeared a single time. The chain links TRBV7-2 to TRBJ2-1, with 7 bases matching TRBD2. Germline trimming cut 5 bases from V and 7 bases from J; bases unmatched to any gene: 17. Germline V lookup: CDR1 SGHTA, CDR2 FQGNSA. The CDR3 extends over 17 amino acids. In DNA form, the CDR3 reads TGTGCCAGCAGCCCCAGATGGAAGCGGGGTTCTGGAAATGAGCAGTTCTTC. Protein: CASSPRWKRGSGNEQFF.

The chain recombines TRBV2 with TRBJ2-7; TRBD1 is a possible D gene (5 bases). Germline V gene sequence: CDR1 SNHLY, CDR2 FYNNEI. This CDR3 contains 11 residues. The CDR3 region has the DNA TGTGCGTCACAGGCTGTGGACGAGCAGTACTTC. It encodes CASQAVDEQYF.

The chain is built from TRBV6-5 and TRBJ2-3; TRBD1 matches at 9 bases. The V segment lost 5 bases and the J segment 3 bases; nucleotides outside the gene matches: 6. This CDR3 is 15 amino acids long. CDR1 is MNHEY and CDR2 is SVGAGI in the germline V gene. The CDR3: CASSRTGVRTDTQYF. The CDR3 DNA follows: TGTGCCAGCAGTCGGACAGGGGTGAGAACAGATACGCAGTATTTT.

This chain joins TRBV6-4 and TRBJ1-2; D call uncertain. The length of the CDR3 is 14 residues. In germline, CDR1 is MRHNA, CDR2 SNTAGT. The V and J ends lost 0 bases and 8 bases respectively, with 13 bases between them. The CDR3 bases are TGTGCCAGCAGTGACTCAAGGGCCCCTAACGGCTACACCTTC. The encoded protein is CASSDSRAPNGYTF.

V and J are TRBV28 and TRBJ2-5; the D is unclear. V dropped 6 bases and J dropped 5 bases, with 10 bases sitting between them. Germline CDR1 and CDR2: MDHEN and SYDVKM. This CDR3 has 12 residues. This chain's CDR3 is CASSLVTETQYF. CDR3 nucleotides: TGTGCCAGCAGCCTCGTCACTGAGACCCAGTACTTC.

This chain uses TRBV5-6 with TRBJ1-3, with D perhaps matching TRBD1 (6 bases). This CDR3 has 14 residues. In germline, CDR1 is SGHDT, CDR2 YYEEEE. Trimming took off 2 bases at V and 1 base at J, with 7 bases between the two ends. CDR3 sequence: CASSLGGSGNTIYF. The CDR3 nucleotides are TGTGCCAGCAGCTTAGGGGGTTCTGGAAACACCATATATTTT.

The chain couples TRBV19 to TRBJ2-6; 8 bases match TRBD1. Trimming removed 7 bases from V and 2 bases from J; junction bases left unmatched: 4. This CDR3 region has 15 residues. The germline gives CDR1 LNHDA, CDR2 SQIVND (reference sequence). CDR3 region: CASKTTGAGANVLTF. In nucleotides, the CDR3 is TGTGCCAGTAAGACGACAGGGGCTGGGGCCAACGTCCTGACTTTC. Filled out from reference TRBV19 and TRBJ2-6, the complete variable domain reads DGGITQSPKYLFRKEGQNVTLSCEQNLNHDAMYWYRQDPGQGLRLIYYSQIVNDFQKGDIAEGYSVSREKKESFPLTVTSAQKNPTAFYLCASKTTGAGANVLTFGAGSRLTVL.

To note about this clone: One junction end disagrees with the germline gene, perhaps due to a read error. V and J are TRBV7-7 and TRBJ1-5, with D uncertain. The germline gives CDR1 SSHAT, CDR2 FNYEAQ (reference sequence). The CDR3 length is 17 residues. CDR3 sequence reads: CASSSKGGAPRHQPQHF. The CDR3 coding sequence is TGTGCTAGCAGCTCAAAGGGAGGTGCCCCACGACATCAGCCCCAGCATTTT. Combining the CDR3 with reference TRBV7-7 and TRBJ1-5 gives the whole variable domain GAGVSQSPRYKVTKRGQDVTLRCDPISSHATLYWYQQALGQGPEFLTYFNYEAQPDKSGLPSDRFSAERPEGSISTLTIQRTEQRDSAMYRCASSSKGGAPRHQPQHFGDGTRLSIL.

This chain's CDR3 is CASSVAGATGELFF. The CDR3 coding sequence is TGTGCCAGCAGCGTCGCAGGAGCCACCGGGGAGCTGTTTTTT. The genes are TRBV9 and TRBJ2-2; D ambiguous. Trimming shortened V by 2 bases and J by 4 bases, and 9 bases separated the two germline ends. Germline CDR1 and CDR2: SGDLS and YYNGEE. This CDR3 has 14 residues.

This chain uses TRBV2 with TRBJ1-5; TRBD1 might be the D (6 bases). The CDR3 loop spans 16 amino acids. V was clipped by 4 bases and J by 2 bases, with 15 bases between them. Germline V lookup: CDR1 SNHLY, CDR2 FYNNEI. CDR3 DNA: TGTGCCAGCAGTGCAACCGGGGGCGGGGGCAATCAGCCCCAGCATTTT. It translates to CASSATGGGGNQPQHF.

The chain is built from TRBV25-1 and TRBJ2-7; D perhaps matches TRBD1 (5 bases). The CDR3 is 17 residues long. Germline-derived CDR1 and CDR2 are MGHDK and SYGVNS. Between the trimmed V and J ends, which lost 3 bases and 1 base, there was a span of 19 bases. The CDR3 sequence: CASSEISDRDSSYEQYF. CDR3 coding DNA: TGTGCCAGCAGTGAGATCAGTGACAGAGATAGTTCCTACGAGCAGTACTTC.

This chain joins TRBV7-2 and TRBJ1-1, with a weak D call TRBD1 (6 bases). Germline V gene lookup returns CDR1 SGHTA and CDR2 FQGNSA. Trimming cost V 2 bases and J 12 bases, with 16 bases left between them. The CDR3 runs 13 residues. The CDR3 loop reads CASSLSGQFKSFF. Here the CDR3 DNA reads TGTGCCAGCAGCTTATCCGGACAGTTTAAATCTTTCTTT.

This clone was observed a handful of times. This sequence joins TRBV10-3 and TRBJ1-2; TRBD1 might be the D (5 bases). The ends were cut back, 3 bases at V and 4 bases at J, with 9 bases in the middle. Looked up from germline, CDR1 is ENHRY and CDR2 is SYGVKD. This CDR3 is 13 amino acids long. The CDR3 region is CAISDDRAYGYTF. CDR3 nucleotides: TGTGCCATCAGTGATGACAGAGCCTATGGCTACACCTTC.

The chain combines TRBV4-3 with TRBJ1-2; 9 positions agree with TRBD1. CDR1 is LGHNA and CDR2 is YSLEER in the germline V gene. J was trimmed by 5 bases and V by 0 bases; bases with no gene match: 4. The CDR3 is 15 amino acids. The CDR3 loop is CASSQDAGQGYGYTF. Here the CDR3 DNA reads TGCGCCAGCAGCCAAGACGCGGGACAGGGTTATGGCTACACCTTC.

The J gene is TRBJ1-2, the V gene TRBV5-1; a weak D match, TRBD1 (5 bases). Per germline, CDR1 SGHRS and CDR2 YFSETQ. V gave up 4 bases and J gave up 8 bases, with 18 bases separating them. The CDR3 consists of 14 residues. CDR3 loop: CASSPERGRDGYTF. CDR3 DNA sequence: TGCGCCAGCAGCCCAGAAAGGGGTCGGGACGGCTACACCTTC.

J is TRBJ2-7 and V is TRBV5-4; D unclear. The V gene's germline CDR1 is SGHNT and CDR2 YYREEE (reference sequence). The CDR3 loop spans 11 amino acids. V dropped 4 bases and J dropped 5 bases, with 7 bases sitting between them. The CDR3 nucleotides read TGTGCCAGCAGCGTCGAGCACGAGCAGTACTTC. Amino acids: CASSVEHEQYF.

The rearrangement links TRBV6-5 to TRBJ2-1, with no clear D. Germline CDR1 and CDR2: MNHEY and SVGAGI. V was pared by 2 bases and J by 1 base, with 9 bases between. This CDR3 contains 15 residues. The CDR3 DNA reads as TGTGCCAGCAGTTACGGCAGGTCTTCCTACAATGAGCAGTTCTTC. Amino acids: CASSYGRSSYNEQFF.